The T cell receptor beta chain under discussion was sequenced for a study of blood T cell repertoires in COVID-19. Study as a whole: T cells, B-cell-depleted T cells, or PBMCs supplied cDNA or gDNA.

Data came from immunoSEQ multiplex PCR; TCRdb stores just in-frame clones and leaves some out. The sample has around 72,000 clones, roughly 76% seen once. The CDR3 has 16 amino acids. The V and J ends lost 5 bases and 0 bases respectively, with 13 bases between them. Germline CDR1 SGHVS, CDR2 FQNEAQ. The TCR originated in a woman in her 70s with acute or convalescent COVID-19. The V and J genes are TRBV7-8 and TRBJ1-4; D possibly corresponds to TRBD1 (5 bases). Sequenced sample: peripheral blood. The CDR3 spells CASSLRVISTNEKLFF. CDR3 DNA: TGTGCCAGCAGCCTCAGGGTTATATCAACTAATGAAAAACTGTTTTTT.